This T cell receptor (beta chain) was profiled in a study of OX40 agonist ivuxolimab in advanced cancers. Study-level background: Prior checkpoint blockade (anti-PD-1, anti-PD-L1 or anti-CTLA-4) was permitted; about 40% had it. Overall study findings and caveats: Clonal expansion from baseline to week 6 occurred in both CD4+ and CD8+ T cells.

Losses at the gene ends were 2 bases for V and 2 bases for J; bases not matched to a gene: 3. This CDR3 has 17 residues. Germline V CDR1 and CDR2: SGHNT, YYREEE (reference sequence). Only in-frame clones appear in the TCRdb table, and some are missing; sequencing was by immunoSEQ multiplex PCR. The data contain tens of thousands of clones, about 87% of them singletons. As concerns this clone: Its antigen is unknown.

This clonotype was sampled from an adult with an advanced solid tumor such as melanoma, head and neck, liver or kidney cancer. The chain links TRBV5-4 to TRBJ2-5; TRBD2 aligns across 16 bases. The material sequenced was CD4+ or CD8+ T cells sorted from blood, taken in a trial of the OX40 agonist ivuxolimab. In DNA form, the CDR3 reads TGTGCCAGCAGCTTTTCGGGACTAGCGGGAGGGCAAGAGACCCAGTACTTC. Translated, it gives CASSFSGLAGGQETQYF. The full variable domain, in which reference TRBV5-4 and TRBJ2-5 provide the parts outside the CDR3, is ETGVTQSPTHLIKTRGQQVTLRCSSQSGHNTVSWYQQALGQGPQFIFQYYREEENGRGNFPPRFSGLQFPNYSSELNVNALELDDSALYLCASSFSGLAGGQETQYFGPGTRLLVL.